This T cell receptor (beta chain) was identified during a study of blood T cell repertoires in COVID-19. Looking at the study overall: COVID-19 samples, acute and convalescent, were from the United States, Italy and Spain. PBMCs, B-cell-depleted T cells, or T cells provided the cDNA or gDNA that made up the material.

Original processing notes: Amplification from reference gene primers served as the basis for estimated nucleated cell counts. Clones were read by immunoSEQ multiplex PCR, and TCRdb kept only the in-frame ones, dropping some. The D gene and trimming were derived from the DNA, and the V and J assignments and clone size from that table. The data hold more than 250,000 clones, with roughly 87% observed a single time. Cohort 3 recovered donors had two negative PCRs, clearance, or symptom resolution. Material: PBMCs or T cells enriched from blood (not recorded which). The sequence was obtained from a woman aged 40 to 49 who had recovered from COVID-19.

The CDR3, as DNA: TGTGCCAGCAGTGCTAGCGGTGACTACAATGAGCAGTTCTTC. Residues: CASSASGDYNEQFF. The rearrangement uses TRBV9 and TRBJ2-1; 7 nucleotides align to TRBD2. CDR3 length: 14 amino acids. Germline V gene lookup returns CDR1 SGDLS and CDR2 YYNGEE. The V segment lost 5 bases and the J segment 3 bases; nucleotides outside the gene matches: 5.